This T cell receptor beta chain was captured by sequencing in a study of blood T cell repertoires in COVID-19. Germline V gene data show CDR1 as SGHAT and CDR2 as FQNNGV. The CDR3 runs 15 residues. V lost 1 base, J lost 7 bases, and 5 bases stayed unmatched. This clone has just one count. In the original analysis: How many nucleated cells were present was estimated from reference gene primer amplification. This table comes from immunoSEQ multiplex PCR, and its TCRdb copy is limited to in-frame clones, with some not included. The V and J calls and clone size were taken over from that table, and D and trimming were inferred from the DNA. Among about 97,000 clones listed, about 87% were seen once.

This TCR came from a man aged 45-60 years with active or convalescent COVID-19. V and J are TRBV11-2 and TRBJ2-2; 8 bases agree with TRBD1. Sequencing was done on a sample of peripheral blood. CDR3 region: CASSLATGVNGELFF. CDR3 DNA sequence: TGTGCCAGCAGCTTAGCGACAGGGGTCAACGGGGAGCTGTTTTTT.